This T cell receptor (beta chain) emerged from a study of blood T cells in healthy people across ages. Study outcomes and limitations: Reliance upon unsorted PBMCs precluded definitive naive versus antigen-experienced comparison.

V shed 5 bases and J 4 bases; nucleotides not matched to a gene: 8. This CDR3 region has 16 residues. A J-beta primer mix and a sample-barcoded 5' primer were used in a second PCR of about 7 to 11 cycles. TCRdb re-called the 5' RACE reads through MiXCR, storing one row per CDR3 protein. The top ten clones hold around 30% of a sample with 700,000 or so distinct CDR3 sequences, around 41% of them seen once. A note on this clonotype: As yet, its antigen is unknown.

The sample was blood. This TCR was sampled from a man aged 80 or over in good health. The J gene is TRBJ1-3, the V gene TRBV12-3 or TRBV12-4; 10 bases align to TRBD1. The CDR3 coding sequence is TGTGCCAGCAGTAGAACGGGACAGGGGTACGGAAACACCATATATTTT. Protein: CASSRTGQGYGNTIYF.